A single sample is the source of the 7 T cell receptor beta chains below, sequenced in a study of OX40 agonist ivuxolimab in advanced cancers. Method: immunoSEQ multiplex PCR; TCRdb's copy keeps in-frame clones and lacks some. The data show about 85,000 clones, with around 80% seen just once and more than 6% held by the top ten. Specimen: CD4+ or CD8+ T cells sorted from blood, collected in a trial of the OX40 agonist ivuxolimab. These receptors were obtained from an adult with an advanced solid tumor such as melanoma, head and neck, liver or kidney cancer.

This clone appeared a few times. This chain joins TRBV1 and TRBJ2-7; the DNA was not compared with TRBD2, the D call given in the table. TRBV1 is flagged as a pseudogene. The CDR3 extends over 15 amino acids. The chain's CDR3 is CTSSQEERDSYEQYF. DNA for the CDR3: TGCACCAGCAGCCAAGAAGAGCGGGACTCCTACGAGCAGTACTTC.

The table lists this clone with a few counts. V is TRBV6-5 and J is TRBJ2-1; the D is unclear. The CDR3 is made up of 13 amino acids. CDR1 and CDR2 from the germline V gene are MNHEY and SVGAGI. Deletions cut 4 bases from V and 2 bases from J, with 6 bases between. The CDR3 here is CASSFDPYNEQFF. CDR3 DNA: TGTGCCAGCAGTTTTGACCCCTACAATGAGCAGTTCTTC.

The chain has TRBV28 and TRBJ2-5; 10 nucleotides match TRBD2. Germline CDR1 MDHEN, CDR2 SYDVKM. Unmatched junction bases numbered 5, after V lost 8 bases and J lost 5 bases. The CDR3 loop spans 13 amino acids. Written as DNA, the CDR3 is TGTGCCAGCGGGGATAGCGGGGGGGAGACCCAGTACTTC. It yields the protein CASGDSGGETQYF.

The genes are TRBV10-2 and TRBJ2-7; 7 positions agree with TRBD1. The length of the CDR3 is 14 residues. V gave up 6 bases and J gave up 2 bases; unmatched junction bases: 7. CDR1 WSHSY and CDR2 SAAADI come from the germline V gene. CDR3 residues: CASRLGTDTYEQYF. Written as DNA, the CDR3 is TGCGCCAGCAGGCTCGGGACAGATACCTACGAGCAGTACTTC.

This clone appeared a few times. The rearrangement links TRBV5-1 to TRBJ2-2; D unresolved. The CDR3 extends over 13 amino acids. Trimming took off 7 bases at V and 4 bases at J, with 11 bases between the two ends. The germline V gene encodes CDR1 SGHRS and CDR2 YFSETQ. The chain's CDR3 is CASGLTTTGELFF. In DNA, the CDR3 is TGCGCCAGCGGTCTTACCACCACCGGGGAGCTGTTTTTT.

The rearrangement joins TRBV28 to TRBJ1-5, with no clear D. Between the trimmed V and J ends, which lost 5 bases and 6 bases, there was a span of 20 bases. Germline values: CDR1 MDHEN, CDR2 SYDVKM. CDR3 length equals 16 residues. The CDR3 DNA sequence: TGTGCCAGCAGTGAAGACCGGACGGTCCGGGGTCAGCCCCAGCATTTT. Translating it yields CASSEDRTVRGQPQHF. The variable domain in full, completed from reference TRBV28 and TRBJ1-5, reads DVKVTQSSRYLVKRTGEKVFLECVQDMDHENMFWYRQDPGLGLRLIYFSYDVKMKEKGDIPEGYSVSREKKERFSLILESASTNQTSMYLCASSEDRTVRGQPQHFGDGTRLSIL.

The CDR3 bases are TGTGCCAGCAGCCTTAGAGGGCGGGGAAACTACGAGCAGTACTTC. Translation gives CASSLRGRGNYEQYF. The chain has TRBV11-2 and TRBJ2-7, with D perhaps matching TRBD2 (6 bases). The CDR3 is 15 residues long. V lost 5 bases to trimming and J lost 3 bases, with 17 bases between them. CDR1 is SGHAT and CDR2 is FQNNGV in the germline V gene.